The rows below give T cell receptor beta chains drawn from one sample of a study of T-cell reconstitution after alpha-beta-depleted transplantation in children. TCRdb reprocessed the PCR reads via MiXCR and lists one record per CDR3 protein. Among 200,000 to 250,000 distinct CDR3 sequences listed, 11% were seen once. The starting material was PBMCs, obtained before TCRalphabeta/CD19-depleted stem cell transplant. The receptors originated from a child under three years old with acute myeloid leukemia, due to receive a stem cell transplant. Each CDR3 is given with its conserved first and last residue. The D gene is left open where the match is weak. Rows may omit the clone size; those that give it use once, few, many or a size class.

D	J	V	size	DNA	CDR3
-	TRBJ2-7	TRBV6-2/TRBV6-3	-	TGTGCCAGCAGTTACTCTGACAGTACCTTCTCCTACGAGCAGTACTTC	CASSYSDSTFSYEQYF
TRBD2	TRBJ2-7	TRBV5-1	many	TGCGCCAGCAGCTCGGACGGGAGGACCTACGAGCAGTACTTC	CASSSDGRTYEQYF
-	TRBJ1-5	TRBV20-1	-	TGCAGTGCATACGAGCAAGGGAGCAATCAGCCCCAGCATTTT	CSAYEQGSNQPQHF
TRBD1	TRBJ1-1	TRBV7-9	many	TGTGCCAGCAGCCCTAGGGGGGCGACAGGGAAGGATGAAGCTTTCTTT	CASSPRGATGKDEAFF
-	TRBJ1-2	TRBV20-1	many	TGCAGTGCTAGTCTGGGGGGCTATGGCTACACCTTC	CSASLGGYGYTF
-	TRBJ1-1	TRBV12-3/TRBV12-4	few	TGTGCCAGCAGTACCTGGACCAGGTCTGGCACTGAAGCTTTCTTT	CASSTWTRSGTEAFF
-	TRBJ2-5	TRBV27	many	TGTGCCAGCAGTTTAACCCGTTTCGAGACCCAGTACTTC	CASSLTRFETQYF
-	TRBJ1-2	TRBV7-9	many	TGTGCCAGCAACCTCGGCCAGGGCCTCACGGCGGATGGCTACACCTTC	CASNLGQGLTADGYTF
-	TRBJ1-2	TRBV20-1	many	TGCAGTGCTTCAATTGGAGGACAGATCCACTATGGCTACACCTTC	CSASIGGQIHYGYTF
TRBD1	TRBJ2-1	TRBV5-1	many	TGCGCCAGCAGCTTGGAAGGACAGGGATACAATGAGCAGTTCTTC	CASSLEGQGYNEQFF
-	TRBJ2-2	TRBV12-3/TRBV12-4	many	TGTGCCAGCAGTTTAAACGGGGGTGGCACCGGGGAGCTGTTTTTT	CASSLNGGGTGELFF
TRBD1	TRBJ1-2	TRBV3-1	many	TGTGCCAGCAGCCAGGACAGGGGGATGATCTACACCTTC	CASSQDRGMIYTF
TRBD1	TRBJ1-2	TRBV5-1	many	TGCGCCAGCAGCTTGGAAAACACAGGGGTTTATGGCTACACCTTC	CASSLENTGVYGYTF
-	TRBJ1-6	TRBV12-3/TRBV12-4	many	TGTGCCAGCAGTCCTGACGTATCTAGTTCCTATAATTCACCCCTCCACTTT	CASSPDVSSSYNSPLHF
TRBD2	TRBJ2-3	TRBV5-4	many	TGTGCCAGCAGCTTTACTAGCGCAGATACGCAGTATTTT	CASSFTSADTQYF
TRBD2	TRBJ2-3	TRBV27	many	TGTGCCAGCAGTTTACTTCTAGCGGCTACAGATACGCAGTATTTT	CASSLLLAATDTQYF
-	TRBJ1-2	TRBV5-1	many	TGCGCCAGCAGCAGGGACACACCTAACTATGGCTACACCTTC	CASSRDTPNYGYTF
-	TRBJ2-5	TRBV5-1	many	TGCGCCAGCAGCTTGGACCGGTACCAAGAGACCCAGTACTTC	CASSLDRYQETQYF
TRBD1	TRBJ2-6	TRBV6-5	few	TGTGCCAGCAGTTACTCGGGACAGGGGTCTGGGGCCAACGTCCTGACTTTC	CASSYSGQGSGANVLTF
TRBD1	TRBJ1-1	TRBV7-9	few	TGTGCCAGCAGCCCCCAGGGGGAGAACACTGAAGCTTTCTTT	CASSPQGENTEAFF
-	TRBJ2-7	TRBV6-1	many	TGTGCCAGCAGTGACCCCAGACCCGAGCAGTACTTC	CASSDPRPEQYF
-	TRBJ1-4	TRBV20-1	many	TGCAGTGCTAGCCCACCGGGGCCTAATGAAAAACTGTTTTTT	CSASPPGPNEKLFF